These 24 T cell receptor beta chains share one sample of origin, sequenced in a study of CD8 T cells in ankylosing spondylitis. Regarding the study as a whole: Made up of fewer than ten highly homologous variants, a TCR beta motif appeared characteristic of ankylosing spondylitis blood.

TCRdb itself ran the 5' RACE reads through MiXCR, one entry per CDR3 protein. The repertoire holds about 460,000 distinct CDR3 sequences, with approximately 5% as singletons. No antigens are known for them. Material: blood, either unsorted or a sorted T cell fraction (not recorded which). These receptors were collected from a male donor with ankylosing spondylitis.

This sequence joins TRBV20-1 and TRBJ2-3; D is ambiguous. The CDR3 is 13 amino acids. CDR1 and CDR2 (germline): DFQATT, SNEGSKA (reference sequence). The CDR3, as DNA: TGCAGCTCCCCCCGGAGACGCACAGATACGCAGTATTTT. It is translated as CSSPRRRTDTQYF.

Concerning this clonotype itself: Germline and junction disagree at one end, which may indicate a read error. The chain employs TRBV12-3 or TRBV12-4 and TRBJ2-1, with 15 bases fitting TRBD2. The CDR3 consists of 18 residues. In nucleotides, the CDR3 is TGTGCCAGCAGTCCCGGACTAGCGGGAGGGACGACCTACAATGAGCAGCTCTTC. Protein product: CASSPGLAGGTTYNEQLF.

The sample holds many counts of this clonotype. CDR3 in amino acids: CASSLLHGPTDTQYF. DNA of the CDR3: TGTGCCAGCAGCTTACTGCACGGTCCCACAGATACGCAGTATTTT. V gene TRBV11-2 combines with J gene TRBJ2-3, with D unclear. V lost 2 bases to trimming and J lost 2 bases, with 11 bases between them. The CDR3 is 15 residues long. Germline CDR1 is SGHAT and CDR2 is FQNNGV.

This clonotype was recorded at least ten times. This chain uses TRBV7-8 with TRBJ1-6, with a weak D call TRBD1 (6 bases). Germline CDR1 is SGHVS and CDR2 is FQNEAQ. The V and J ends lost 1 base and 7 bases respectively, with 11 bases between them. This CDR3 is 15 amino acids long. For the CDR3, the DNA is TGTGCCAGCAGCTTAGTTCAGGGGACCAATTCACCCCTCCACTTT. It translates to CASSLVQGTNSPLHF.

This clonotype has a count of ten or more. The V call is TRBV12-3 or TRBV12-4, the J call TRBJ2-7, with 12 bases that match TRBD2. After removal of 5 bases from V and 3 bases from J, the junction contained 5 bases not matched to a gene. The CDR3 sequence is 15 residues long. The CDR3 protein is CASSQTSGGVYEQYF. The CDR3 bases are TGTGCCAGCAGTCAGACTAGCGGGGGAGTCTACGAGCAGTACTTC.

This clonotype was observed at least ten times. This chain links TRBV5-1 with TRBJ2-1; TRBD1 matches 7 bases. The germline CDR1 and CDR2 sequences are SGHRS and YFSETQ. J was trimmed by 2 bases and V by 3 bases; bases with no gene match: 5. CDR3 length: 15 amino acids. The CDR3, as DNA: TGCGCCAGCAGCTACAGACAGGGCACCTACAATGAGCAGTTCTTC. It encodes CASSYRQGTYNEQFF. Full variable domain (rest looked up from reference TRBV5-1 and TRBJ2-1): KAGVTQTPRYLIKTRGQQVTLSCSPISGHRSVSWYQQTPGQGLQFLFEYFSETQRNKGNFPGRFSGRQFSNSRSEMNVSTLELGDSALYLCASSYRQGTYNEQFFGPGTRLTVL.

There are many counts of this clonotype. This sequence joins TRBV10-3 and TRBJ1-2, with a possible D match to TRBD1 (6 bases). V shed 5 bases and J shed 4 bases, with 11 bases lying between them. The V gene's germline CDR1 is ENHRY and CDR2 SYGVKD. The CDR3 has 13 residues. CDR3 DNA: TGTGCCATCAGTTTACAGGGTATCTATGGCTACACCTTC. Translating it yields CAISLQGIYGYTF.

Comment on this clonotype: A single base separates this from a much larger clone, so it may be a read error. The J gene is TRBJ2-3, the V gene TRBV7-9; weak D call: TRBD1 (6 bases). The CDR3 consists of 15 residues. From germline, CDR1 is SEHNR and CDR2 FQNEAQ (reference sequence). CDR3 region: CAGSVTDRSTDTQYF. As DNA, the CDR3 is TGTGCCGGCAGCGTAACAGACAGGAGCACAGATACGCAGTATTTT.

This clonotype was recorded many times. The J gene is TRBJ2-1, the V gene TRBV12-3 or TRBV12-4; D possibly corresponds to TRBD1 (6 bases). The CDR3 contains 15 residues. V lost 1 base, J lost 0 bases, and 7 bases lay in between. In nucleotides, the CDR3 is TGTGCCAGCAGTTTAGGGACAGTCTCCTACAATGAGCAGTTCTTC. Amino acids: CASSLGTVSYNEQFF.

This clonotype was counted ten times or more. This chain joins TRBV5-1 and TRBJ2-2; D remains unclear. The germline CDR1 and CDR2 sequences are SGHRS and YFSETQ. V was pared by 0 bases and J by 8 bases, with 11 bases between. The CDR3 runs to 14 residues. CDR3 coding DNA: TGCGCCAGCAGCTTGGCCGAGGTATCTGGGGAGCTGTTTTTT. This translates into CASSLAEVSGELFF.

V usage is TRBV5-1 and J usage is TRBJ2-7, with 8 positions matching TRBD2. The ends lost 0 bases at V and 0 bases at J; junction bases unmatched: 5. The CDR3 length is 16 residues. The germline V gene has CDR1 SGHRS and CDR2 YFSETQ. This CDR3 reads CASSLALAGASYEQYF. For the CDR3, the DNA is TGCGCCAGCAGCTTGGCCCTAGCGGGCGCCTCCTACGAGCAGTACTTC.

The table lists this clonotype with many counts. This sequence joins TRBV20-1 and TRBJ2-6, with D possibly TRBD1 on 6 matching bases. The V gene's germline CDR1 is DFQATT and CDR2 SNEGSKA (reference sequence). The CDR3 runs 15 residues. V was clipped by 3 bases and J by 0 bases, with 9 bases between them. The DNA for the CDR3 is TGCAGTGCTAGGCAGGGGAACTCTGGGGCCAACGTCCTGACTTTC. Its translation is CSARQGNSGANVLTF.

This clonotype showed up many times. A junction boundary mismatches the germline segment, possibly from a read error. This chain connects TRBV20-1 to TRBJ2-7, with unresolved D. CDR1 is DFQATT, CDR2 SNEGSKA, per germline (reference sequence). The CDR3 extends over 14 amino acids. CDR3 nucleotides: TGCAGTGCCCCGTTCGTTTTTTTTTCCTCCGAGCAGTACTTC. Its translation: CSAPFVFFSSEQYF.

This clonotype showed up many times. The V and J genes are TRBV7-2 and TRBJ2-7; weak D call: TRBD2 (5 bases). The V gene's germline CDR1 is SGHTA and CDR2 FQGNSA. V dropped 3 bases and J dropped 0 bases, with 15 bases sitting between them. This CDR3 region has 16 residues. The CDR3 DNA reads as TGTGCCAGCAGCTTCCAACTAGTTCAGAGCTCCTACGAGCAGTACTTC. Protein product: CASSFQLVQSSYEQYF. Together with reference TRBV7-2 and TRBJ2-7, the CDR3 gives the full variable domain: GAGVSQSPSNKVTEKGKDVELRCDPISGHTALYWYRQSLGQGLEFLIYFQGNSAPDKSGLPSDRFSAERTGGSVSTLTIQRTQQEDSAVYLCASSFQLVQSSYEQYFGPGTRLTVT.

This clonotype occurred many times. J is TRBJ2-7 and V is TRBV15; TRBD2 matches 9 bases. The ends lost 6 bases at V and 3 bases at J; junction bases unmatched: 6. This CDR3 is built from 14 residues. CDR1 and CDR2 (germline): LNHNV, YYDKDF (reference sequence). As DNA, the CDR3 is TGTGCCACCAGTCTAGCGGGATTGGACTACGAGCAGTACTTC. Protein sequence: CATSLAGLDYEQYF.

The chain combines TRBV3-1 with TRBJ2-2; D could derive from TRBD1 or TRBD2 (5 bases each). V was pared by 3 bases and J by 4 bases, with 12 bases between. CDR3 length: 15 amino acids. Germline CDR1 reads LGHDT; CDR2 reads YNNKEL (reference sequence). CDR3 in amino acids: CASSHGDQPTGELFF. For the CDR3, the DNA is TGTGCCAGCAGCCATGGGGACCAGCCCACCGGGGAGCTGTTTTTT. The entire variable domain, with the rest obtained from reference TRBV3-1 and TRBJ2-2, is as follows: DTAVSQTPKYLVTQMGNDKSIKCEQNLGHDTMYWYKQDSKKFLKIMFSYNNKELIINETVPNRFSPKSPDKAHLNLHINSLELGDSAVYFCASSHGDQPTGELFFGEGSRLTVL.

This clonotype was seen at least ten times. The chain uses TRBV20-1 and TRBJ2-2, with TRBD1 identical over 7 bases. The ends lost 4 bases at V and 4 bases at J; junction bases unmatched: 6. CDR1 and CDR2 (germline): DFQATT, SNEGSKA (reference sequence). CDR3 length: 14 amino acids. The CDR3 reads CSAKGALSTGELFF. Written as DNA, the CDR3 is TGCAGTGCTAAGGGGGCGTTGAGCACCGGGGAGCTGTTTTTT.

This clonotype appeared many times. The chain is built from TRBV6-1 and TRBJ1-5, with 9 bases lining up with TRBD1. CDR1 and CDR2 from the germline V gene are MNHNS and SASEGT. This CDR3 comprises 17 residues. V dropped 5 bases and J dropped 2; count of bases not matched to a gene: 10. The CDR3 bases are TGTGCCAGCAGTCTTCTGGGGGGACAGGGAGGCAATCAGCCCCAGCATTTT. This sequence encodes CASSLLGGQGGNQPQHF.

This clonotype was seen ten or more times. The chain uses TRBV7-9 and TRBJ2-4; a weak D match, TRBD2 (5 bases). The length of the CDR3 is 15 residues. Trimming took off 1 base at V and 8 bases at J, with 15 bases between the two ends. Germline values: CDR1 SEHNR, CDR2 FQNEAQ (reference sequence). The CDR3 sequence is CASSLGGGGRDIQYF. The DNA of the CDR3 is TGTGCCAGCAGCTTAGGTGGAGGAGGAAGGGACATTCAGTACTTC.

There are many counts of this clonotype. The rearrangement links TRBV6-5 to TRBJ2-2; TRBD2 might be the D (6 bases). This CDR3 spans 16 amino acids. The germline V gene encodes CDR1 MNHEY and CDR2 SVGAGI. Trimming removed 0 bases from V and 5 bases from J, with 13 bases in between. In nucleotides, the CDR3 is TGTGCCAGCAGTTACTCGAGTCGACTAGTTACCGGGGAGCTGTTTTTT. Translation gives CASSYSSRLVTGELFF.

There are many counts of this clonotype. This chain links TRBV11-2 with TRBJ2-7, with D unclear. CDR3 length: 15 residues. V dropped 5 bases and J dropped 0 bases, with 14 bases sitting between them. Germline CDR1 and CDR2: SGHAT and FQNNGV. In DNA, the CDR3 is TGTGCCAGCAGCCGACATACACGGTCCTCCTACGAGCAGTACTTC. It specifies CASSRHTRSSYEQYF.

This clonotype was seen ten or more times. The V call is TRBV20-1, the J call TRBJ2-7, with D perhaps TRBD2 (7 bases). This CDR3 spans 13 amino acids. Trimming shortened V by 6 bases and J by 3 bases, and 15 bases separated the two germline ends. Per the germline V gene, CDR1 is DFQATT and CDR2 is SNEGSKA (reference sequence). In DNA, the CDR3 is TGCAGTGCAGGGAGGGGGAACTACTACGAGCAGTACTTC. Translation: CSAGRGNYYEQYF.

This clonotype was picked up many times. The chain uses TRBV7-2 and TRBJ2-3; D ambiguous. The CDR3 runs to 12 residues. Germline CDR1 and CDR2: SGHTA and FQGNSA. The ends were cut back, 4 bases at V and 6 bases at J, with 8 bases in the middle. The DNA of the CDR3 is TGTGCCAGCAGCTCGGTATGGGATACGCAGTATTTT. Residues: CASSSVWDTQYF.

The sample holds many counts of this clonotype. The genes are TRBV7-2 and TRBJ1-1; D is unresolved. Germline V gives CDR1 SGHTA, CDR2 FQGNSA. The ends were cut back, 1 base at V and 4 bases at J, with 13 bases in the middle. This CDR3 region has 15 residues. DNA for the CDR3: TGTGCCAGCAGCTTAGTGAAGGGAAGACTCACTGAAGCTTTCTTT. This sequence encodes CASSLVKGRLTEAFF.